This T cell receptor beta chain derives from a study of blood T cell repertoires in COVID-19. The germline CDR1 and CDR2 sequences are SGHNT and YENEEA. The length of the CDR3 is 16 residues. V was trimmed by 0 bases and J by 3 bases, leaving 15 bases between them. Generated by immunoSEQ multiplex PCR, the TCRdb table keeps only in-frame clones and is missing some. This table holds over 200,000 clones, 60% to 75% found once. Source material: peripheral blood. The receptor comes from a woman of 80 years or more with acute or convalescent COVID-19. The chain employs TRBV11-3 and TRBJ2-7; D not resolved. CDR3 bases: TGTGCCAGCAGCTTAGATCTCGTTTCGTCTTACTACGAGCAGTACTTC. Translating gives CASSLDLVSSYYEQYF.